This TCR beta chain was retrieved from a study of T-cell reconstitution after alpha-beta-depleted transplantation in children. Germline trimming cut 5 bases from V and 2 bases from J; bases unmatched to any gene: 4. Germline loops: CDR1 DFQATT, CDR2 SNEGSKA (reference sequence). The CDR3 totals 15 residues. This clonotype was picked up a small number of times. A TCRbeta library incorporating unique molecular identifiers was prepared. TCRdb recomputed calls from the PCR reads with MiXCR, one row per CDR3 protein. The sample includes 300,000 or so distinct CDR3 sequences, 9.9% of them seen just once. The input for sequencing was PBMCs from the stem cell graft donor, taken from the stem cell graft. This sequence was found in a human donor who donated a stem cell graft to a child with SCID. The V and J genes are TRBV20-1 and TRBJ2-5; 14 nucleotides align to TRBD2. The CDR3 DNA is TGCAGTGCTTCGGGACTAGCGGGGGCTCAAGAGACCCAGTACTTC. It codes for CSASGLAGAQETQYF.